Each of the 18 T cell receptor beta chains below was sequenced from the same sample in a study of blood T cell repertoires in COVID-19. Method: immunoSEQ multiplex PCR; TCRdb's copy keeps in-frame clones and lacks some. The repertoire holds approximately 250,000 clones, with 84% as singletons. The material sequenced was peripheral blood. All receptors come from a human donor in a cohort sampled during active COVID-19.

This chain connects TRBV5-1 to TRBJ1-2; the D is unclear. The germline V gene has CDR1 SGHRS and CDR2 YFSETQ. V was shortened by 0 bases and J by 4 bases, with 13 bases between the two germline ends. The CDR3 totals 15 residues. CDR3 sequence reads: CASSLVQILGYGYTF. The CDR3, as DNA: TGCGCCAGCAGCTTGGTCCAGATCCTAGGCTATGGCTACACCTTC.

This chain links TRBV20-1 with TRBJ2-5, with 7 bases lining up with TRBD2. The V segment lost 3 bases and the J segment 5 bases; nucleotides outside the gene matches: 12. CDR3 length: 15 residues. From germline, CDR1 is DFQATT and CDR2 SNEGSKA (reference sequence). The CDR3 is CSASVESSGRETQYF. The CDR3, as DNA: TGCAGTGCTAGTGTTGAGTCTAGCGGCAGGGAGACCCAGTACTTC.

The chain is built from TRBV19 and TRBJ2-7, with a weak D call TRBD1 (5 bases). Trimming took 6 bases from V and 5 from J, leaving 14 bases between them. CDR3 length equals 13 residues. Germline lookup yields CDR1 LNHDA and CDR2 SQIVND (reference sequence). The CDR3 reads CASSRTPGNEQYF. The DNA of the CDR3 is TGTGCCAGTAGCAGGACACCAGGAAACGAGCAGTACTTC.

The rearrangement links TRBV28 to TRBJ2-1; D is perhaps TRBD2 (7 bases). This CDR3 has 15 amino acids. Trimming removed 3 bases from V and 4 bases from J, with 13 bases in between. Germline values: CDR1 MDHEN, CDR2 SYDVKM. CDR3 bases: TGTGCCAGCAGTTTTCGCGGGGGCCCTTACAATGAGCAGTTCTTC. Residues: CASSFRGGPYNEQFF. The entire variable domain, with the rest obtained from reference TRBV28 and TRBJ2-1, is as follows: DVKVTQSSRYLVKRTGEKVFLECVQDMDHENMFWYRQDPGLGLRLIYFSYDVKMKEKGDIPEGYSVSREKKERFSLILESASTNQTSMYLCASSFRGGPYNEQFFGPGTRLTVL.

This clone was seen a handful of times. The chain combines TRBV9 with TRBJ1-2, with TRBD1 identical over 7 bases. The J segment lost 4 bases and the V segment lost 5 bases, leaving 11 bases of the junction unmatched. Germline CDR1 SGDLS, CDR2 YYNGEE. This CDR3 is built from 15 residues. The CDR3 nucleotides read TGTGCCAGCAGTCGACAGGGTCACCAGATCTATGGCTACACCTTC. Amino acid sequence: CASSRQGHQIYGYTF.

This clone was counted at least ten times. This sequence joins TRBV10-3 and TRBJ2-2; 8 bases align to TRBD2. Unmatched junction bases numbered 9, after V lost 0 bases and J lost 6 bases. The CDR3 loop spans 17 amino acids. Germline loops: CDR1 ENHRY, CDR2 SYGVKD. Here the CDR3 reads CAISESAGTRRPGELFF. The CDR3 DNA reads as TGTGCCATCAGTGAGTCGGCCGGGACTAGACGGCCCGGGGAGCTGTTTTTT.

The rearrangement joins TRBV6-2 or TRBV6-3 to TRBJ2-7; D is perhaps TRBD1 (6 bases). The CDR3 covers 13 residues. Deletions cut 4 bases from V and 7 bases from J, with 14 bases between. Germline values: CDR1 MNHEY, CDR2 SVGEGT. CDR3 sequence reads: CASSSPQGLEQYF. The CDR3 DNA follows: TGTGCCAGCAGTTCTCCACAGGGTTTGGAGCAGTACTTC.

The chain recombines TRBV6-6 with TRBJ1-2; the match to TRBD1 covers 7 bases. Per germline, CDR1 MNHNY and CDR2 SVGAGI (reference sequence). The V gene end was trimmed by 2 bases and the J gene end by 0 bases; junction bases not matched to a gene: 6. The CDR3 length is 16 residues. CDR3: CASSYPRQGANYGYTF. The CDR3 bases are TGTGCCAGCAGTTACCCGAGACAGGGAGCTAACTATGGCTACACCTTC.

This clone was observed once. The chain links TRBV9 to TRBJ1-6; D is perhaps TRBD1 (6 bases). Germline CDR1 and CDR2: SGDLS and YYNGEE. CDR3 length: 15 residues. The V gene lost 1 base and the J gene lost 10 bases, with 15 bases spanning the gap. As DNA, the CDR3 is TGTGCCAGCAGCGTATCAATATCAGGGGACTCACCCCTCCACTTT. Translation gives CASSVSISGDSPLHF.

The CDR3 reads CAIKPGGENYGYTF. CDR3 bases: TGTGCCATCAAACCAGGGGGAGAGAACTATGGCTACACCTTC. The V call is TRBV10-3, the J call TRBJ1-2; 7 nucleotides line up with TRBD1. Germline V gives CDR1 ENHRY, CDR2 SYGVKD. V gave up 7 bases and J gave up 2 bases; unmatched junction bases: 7. This CDR3 has 14 amino acids.

V and J are TRBV21-1 and TRBJ1-5; the table's D gene call, TRBD1, was not cross checked with the DNA. TRBV21-1 is described as a pseudogene. The CDR3 is 15 amino acids. The CDR3: CASPPPDRACQPQHF. The CDR3 DNA follows: TGTGCCAGCCCGCCCCCCGACAGGGCCTGTCAGCCCCAGCATTTT.

The chain is built from TRBV6-6 and TRBJ2-7; 9 positions match TRBD2. V shed 0 bases and J 9 bases; nucleotides not matched to a gene: 6. Germline CDR1 and CDR2: MNHNY and SVGAGI (reference sequence). This CDR3 is built from 14 residues. CDR3 DNA sequence: TGTGCCAGCAGTTACTCTCCTAGCGGGGAGGGGCAGTACTTC. Protein sequence: CASSYSPSGEGQYF.

The chain couples TRBV4-2 to TRBJ2-4, with TRBD1 matching 7 bases. The CDR3 has 15 amino acids. Looked up from germline, CDR1 is LGHNA and CDR2 is YNFKEQ. Trimming removed 4 bases from V and 2 bases from J; junction bases left unmatched: 5. The chain's CDR3 is CASSPPTGPKNIQYF. The CDR3 nucleotides read TGTGCCAGCAGCCCACCGACAGGGCCCAAAAACATTCAGTACTTC.

The chain has TRBV15 and TRBJ2-3; 9 bases align to TRBD2. V shed 3 bases, J shed 6 bases, and the junction held 10 bases outside the gene matches. The CDR3 length is 16 residues. CDR1 and CDR2 (germline): LNHNV, YYDKDF (reference sequence). As DNA, the CDR3 is TGTGCCACCAGCAGGGCTTCTAGCGGGGCTGGGGATACGCAGTATTTT. Its protein is CATSRASSGAGDTQYF.

In DNA form, the CDR3 reads TGTGCCACCAGTGATTTGTTCATTACCTTCCGGGACGGGCGGGGTCAGCCCCAGCATTTT. It specifies CATSDLFITFRDGRGQPQHF. This rearrangement joins TRBV24-1 to TRBJ1-5; a possible D gene is TRBD1 (5 bases). The length of the CDR3 is 20 residues. Trimming stripped 0 bases from V and 6 bases from J, with 26 bases between. Germline assignment: CDR1 KGHDR and CDR2 SFDVKD.

The V gene is TRBV19, the J gene TRBJ1-1, with D maybe TRBD1 (5 bases). CDR1 LNHDA and CDR2 SQIVND come from the germline V gene (reference sequence). The CDR3 is made up of 15 amino acids. V gave up 3 bases and J gave up 2 bases, with 13 bases separating them. CDR3 region: CASSISGEGNTEAFF. In DNA, the CDR3 is TGTGCCAGTAGTATCTCGGGGGAGGGAAACACTGAAGCTTTCTTT.

V usage is TRBV27 and J usage is TRBJ1-1; no clear D. Germline CDR1 is MNHEY and CDR2 is SMNVEV (reference sequence). This CDR3 is built from 14 residues. V gave up 5 bases and J gave up 3 bases, with 13 bases separating them. This CDR3 reads CASSLSVSHTEAFF. The CDR3 DNA reads as TGTGCCAGCAGTCTCTCTGTATCCCACACTGAAGCTTTCTTT.

V gene TRBV6-1 combines with J gene TRBJ1-1; 8 bases are a match to TRBD1. Germline CDR1 MNHNS, CDR2 SASEGT. This CDR3 region has 15 residues. The junction had 9 bases not matched to a gene; V was cut back by 5 bases and J by 4 bases. This CDR3 is CASSSQGAGATEAFF. Here the CDR3 DNA reads TGTGCCAGCAGTTCGCAGGGGGCTGGGGCCACTGAAGCTTTCTTT.